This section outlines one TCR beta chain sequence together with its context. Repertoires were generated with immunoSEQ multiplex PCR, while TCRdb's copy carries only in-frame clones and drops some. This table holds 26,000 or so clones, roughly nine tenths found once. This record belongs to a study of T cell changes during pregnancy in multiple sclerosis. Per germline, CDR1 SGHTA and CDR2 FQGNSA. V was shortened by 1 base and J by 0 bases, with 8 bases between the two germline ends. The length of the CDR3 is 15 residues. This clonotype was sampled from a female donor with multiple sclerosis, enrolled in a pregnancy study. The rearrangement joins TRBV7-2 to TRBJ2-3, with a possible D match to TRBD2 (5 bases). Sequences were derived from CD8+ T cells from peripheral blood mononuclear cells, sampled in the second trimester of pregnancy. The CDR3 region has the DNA TGTGCCAGCAGCTTAGTAGCGTTTAGCACAGATACGCAGTATTTT. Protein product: CASSLVAFSTDTQYF.